These T cell receptor beta chains were read from a single sample in a study of CD8+ T cells in alopecia areata. Repertoires were generated with immunoSEQ multiplex PCR, while TCRdb's copy carries only in-frame clones and drops some. The sample yields approximately 99,000 clones, almost 60% seen once. Sample: CD8+ T cells sorted from blood. These receptors were collected from a human donor in good health. Each CDR3 is given without its conserved first and last residue.

j_gene,v_gene,CDR3aa
TRBJ1-1,TRBV7-9,ASSFRRFRFTEAF
TRBJ2-5,TRBV2,ASSESQGIKETQY
TRBJ1-2,TRBV2,ASSEFGTGAGYT
TRBJ1-4,TRBV15,ATSRDLGTIIGEKLF
TRBJ2-1,TRBV4-1,ASSQDPSGGPVEEQF
TRBJ2-1,TRBV5-6,ASSLDLRETAYNEQF
TRBJ1-4,TRBV2,ASREGQGSEKLF
TRBJ1-1,TRBV6-4,ASSDSLNTEAF
TRBJ2-5,TRBV2,ASRGSRDRAETQY
TRBJ2-6,TRBV19,ASTHRGLWSGANVLT
TRBJ1-2,TRBV6-1,AIQREFRYT
TRBJ1-1,TRBV11-2,ASGFGAEAF
TRBJ2-3,TRBV5-6,ASSWGNTDTQY
TRBJ2-5,TRBV19,ASSTAIREETQY
TRBJ1-2,TRBV20-1,SAMNYGYT
TRBJ2-5,TRBV5-6,ASSLYQGGIWETQY
TRBJ1-6,TRBV30,AWSPGSRTPLH
TRBJ2-7,TRBV6-6,ASNSGGHSYEQY
TRBJ1-1,TRBV29-1,SGNSRTAEAF
TRBJ2-1,TRBV5-1,ASSFPGTGWGHEQF
TRBJ2-4,TRBV18,ASSPPGVKNIQY
TRBJ1-2,TRBV4-3,ASSPGTGANYGYT
TRBJ2-7,TRBV9,ASSVNKAREQY
TRBJ2-5,TRBV7-9,ASSLLGERQETQY
TRBJ2-7,TRBV9,ASSVAQPYEQY
TRBJ2-5,TRBV28,ASSSQGLAVQETQY
TRBJ2-7,TRBV13,ASSADSKRSYEQY
TRBJ1-1,TRBV27,ASSQHRGNTEAF
TRBJ2-7,TRBV5-1,ASSFDSPYEQY
TRBJ2-3,TRBV6-6,ASSFSNGDTQY
TRBJ1-1,TRBV7-9,ASRPDEGLNTEAF
TRBJ2-5,TRBV15,ATSRDPGITSWQETQY
TRBJ1-1,TRBV7-6,ASRPNTEAF
TRBJ2-7,TRBV7-9,ASSLGGDYEQY
TRBJ1-5,TRBV5-1,ASSLVGGLGQPQH
TRBJ1-2,TRBV30,AWSVLPGGAYGYT
TRBJ1-2,TRBV5-6,ASSFDRFRFVYGYT
TRBJ1-4,TRBV13,ASSAGQATNEKLF
TRBJ2-1,TRBV6-5,ASRITDRSLDEQF
TRBJ1-1,TRBV15,ATSRWGEKTEAF
TRBJ2-7,TRBV7-9,ASSLGGRGSYEQY
TRBJ1-6,TRBV6-1,ASSPRGTHSPLH
TRBJ1-4,TRBV6-5,ASSYSGWREKEKLF
TRBJ1-6,TRBV2,ASSEEEGGYNSPLH
TRBJ2-1,TRBV6-1,ASKWKLGYNEQF
TRBJ1-2,TRBV4-1,ASSQEDRDGYYGYT
TRBJ1-1,TRBV4-3,ASSQGRKEAF
TRBJ2-2,TRBV25-1,ASSELGLELF
TRBJ2-7,TRBV13,ASSGQGGYEQY
TRBJ2-7,TRBV4-2,ASSQEQGASDEQY
TRBJ2-7,TRBV4-3,ASSQGWHYYEQY
TRBJ2-1,TRBV13,ASSLDSTPTHEQF
TRBJ1-3,TRBV11-3,ASSSNPSSGNTIY